This T cell receptor beta chain was obtained from a study of human versus mouse CDR3 diversity and MHC coevolution. The data were produced by immunoSEQ multiplex PCR, yet TCRdb's version contains in-frame clones alone and is incomplete. The table shows about 81,000 clones, with roughly 95% occurring only once. Trimming stripped 4 bases from V and 1 base from J, with 13 bases between. This CDR3 spans 15 amino acids. Germline CDR1 and CDR2: ENHRY and SYGVKD. V is TRBV10-3 and J is TRBJ1-1, with no clear D. The sample consisted of naive CD4+ T cells from blood. Subset indicated: CD45RO-negative CD62L-positive naive CD4 T cells. The sequence came from a person between 25 and 70 years old in good health. The CDR3 here is CAISVEARGNTEAFF. CDR3 DNA: TGTGCCATCAGTGTGGAGGCTCGGGGGAACACTGAAGCTTTCTTT.